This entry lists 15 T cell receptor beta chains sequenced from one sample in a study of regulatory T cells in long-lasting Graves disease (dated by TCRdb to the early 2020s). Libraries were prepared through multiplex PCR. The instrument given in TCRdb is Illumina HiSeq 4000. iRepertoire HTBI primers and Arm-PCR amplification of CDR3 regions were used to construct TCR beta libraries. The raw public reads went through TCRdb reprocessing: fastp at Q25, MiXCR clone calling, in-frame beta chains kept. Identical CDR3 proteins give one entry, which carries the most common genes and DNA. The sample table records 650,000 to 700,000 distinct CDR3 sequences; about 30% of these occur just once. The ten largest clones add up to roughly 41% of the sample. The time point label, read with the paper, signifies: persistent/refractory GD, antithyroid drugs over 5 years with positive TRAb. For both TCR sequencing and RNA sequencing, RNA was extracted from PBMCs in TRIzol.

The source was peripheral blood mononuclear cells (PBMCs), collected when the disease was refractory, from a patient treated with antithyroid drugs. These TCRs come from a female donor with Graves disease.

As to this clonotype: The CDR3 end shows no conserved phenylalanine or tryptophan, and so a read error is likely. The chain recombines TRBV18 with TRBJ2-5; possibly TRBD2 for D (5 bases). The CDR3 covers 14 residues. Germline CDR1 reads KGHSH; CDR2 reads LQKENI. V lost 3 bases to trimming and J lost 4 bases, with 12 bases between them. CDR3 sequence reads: CASSPRGLPETQYL. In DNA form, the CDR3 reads TGTGCCAGCTCACCTAGAGGGCTCCCAGAGACCCAGTACCTC.

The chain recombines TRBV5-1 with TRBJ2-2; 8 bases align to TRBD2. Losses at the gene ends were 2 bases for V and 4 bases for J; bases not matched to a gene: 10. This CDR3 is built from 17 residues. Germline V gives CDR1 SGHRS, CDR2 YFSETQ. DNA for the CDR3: TGCGCCAGCAGCTTATATGAAAGCGGGAGACTCACCGGGGAGCTGTTTTTT. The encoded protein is CASSLYESGRLTGELFF.

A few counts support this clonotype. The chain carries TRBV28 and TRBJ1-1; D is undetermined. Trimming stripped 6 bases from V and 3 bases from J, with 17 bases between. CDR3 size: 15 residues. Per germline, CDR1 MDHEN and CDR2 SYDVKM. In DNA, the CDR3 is TGTGCCAGCAGCCCGACGGAGAGGACTGACACTGAAGCTTTCTTT. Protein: CASSPTERTDTEAFF.

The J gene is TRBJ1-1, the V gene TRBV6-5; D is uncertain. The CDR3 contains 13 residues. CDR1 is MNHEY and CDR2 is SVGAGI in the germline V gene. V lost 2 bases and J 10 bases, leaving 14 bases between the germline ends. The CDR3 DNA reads TGTGCCAGCAGTTACGGCTCCACCGAAGGAGCTTTCTTT. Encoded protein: CASSYGSTEGAFF.

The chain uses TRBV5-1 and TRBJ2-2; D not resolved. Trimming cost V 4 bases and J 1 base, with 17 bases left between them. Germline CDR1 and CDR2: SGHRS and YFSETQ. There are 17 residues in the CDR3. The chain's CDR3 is CASSPSPGRKNTGELFF. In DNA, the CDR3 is TGCGCCAGCAGCCCATCTCCGGGCAGGAAGAACACCGGGGAGCTGTTTTTT.

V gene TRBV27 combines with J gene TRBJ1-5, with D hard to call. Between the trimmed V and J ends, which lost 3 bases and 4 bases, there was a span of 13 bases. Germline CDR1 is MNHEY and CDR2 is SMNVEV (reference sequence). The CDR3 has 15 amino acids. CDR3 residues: CASSFNGWGNQPQHF. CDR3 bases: TGTGCCAGCAGTTTCAACGGGTGGGGTAATCAGCCCCAGCATTTT.

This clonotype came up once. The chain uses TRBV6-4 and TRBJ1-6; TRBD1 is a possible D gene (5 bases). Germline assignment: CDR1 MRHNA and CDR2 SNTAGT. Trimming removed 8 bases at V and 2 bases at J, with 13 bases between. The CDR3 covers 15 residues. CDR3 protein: CASAGGKAYNSPLHF. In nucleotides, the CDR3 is TGTGCCAGCGCCGGGGGGAAAGCCTATAATTCACCCCTCCACTTT.

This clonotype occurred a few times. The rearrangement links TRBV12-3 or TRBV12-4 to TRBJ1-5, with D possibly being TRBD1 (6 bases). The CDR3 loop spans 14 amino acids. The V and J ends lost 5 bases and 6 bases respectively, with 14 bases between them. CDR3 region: CASSPGGSGQPQHF. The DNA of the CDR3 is TGTGCCAGCAGTCCCGGGGGCTCGGGTCAGCCCCAGCATTTT.

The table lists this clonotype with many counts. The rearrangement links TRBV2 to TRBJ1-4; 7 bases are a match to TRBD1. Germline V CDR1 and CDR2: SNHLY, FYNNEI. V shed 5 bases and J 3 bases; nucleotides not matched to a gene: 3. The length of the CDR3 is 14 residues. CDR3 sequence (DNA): TGTGCCAGCAGTACGGACAGGCCTAATGAAAAACTGTTTTTT. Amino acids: CASSTDRPNEKLFF.

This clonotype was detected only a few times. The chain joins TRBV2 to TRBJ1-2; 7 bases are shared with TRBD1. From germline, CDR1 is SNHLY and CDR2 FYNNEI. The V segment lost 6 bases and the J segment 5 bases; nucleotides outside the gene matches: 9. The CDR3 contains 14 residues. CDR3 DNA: TGTGCCAGCAGGGGCCCCGGGACAGAGTATGGCTACACCTTC. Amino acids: CASRGPGTEYGYTF.

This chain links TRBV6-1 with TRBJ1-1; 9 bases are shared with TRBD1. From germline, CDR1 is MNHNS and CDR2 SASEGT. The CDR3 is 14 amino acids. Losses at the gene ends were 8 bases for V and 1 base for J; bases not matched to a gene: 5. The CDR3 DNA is TGTGCCAGCGCGACGACAGGGGGGAACACTGAAGCTTTCTTT. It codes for CASATTGGNTEAFF.

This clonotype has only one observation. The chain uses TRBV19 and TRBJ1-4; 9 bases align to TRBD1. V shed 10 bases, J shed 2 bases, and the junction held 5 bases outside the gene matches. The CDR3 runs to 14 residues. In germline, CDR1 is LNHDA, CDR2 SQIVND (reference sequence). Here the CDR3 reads CATRTGVTNEKLFF. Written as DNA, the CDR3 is TGTGCCACAAGGACAGGGGTGACTAATGAAAAACTGTTTTTT.

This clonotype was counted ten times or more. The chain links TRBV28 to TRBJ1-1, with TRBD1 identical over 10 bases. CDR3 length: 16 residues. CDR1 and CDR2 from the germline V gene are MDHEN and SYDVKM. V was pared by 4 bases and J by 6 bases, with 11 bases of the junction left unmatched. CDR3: CASSSTTGGLGPEAFF. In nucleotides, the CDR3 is TGTGCCAGCAGTTCGACGACAGGGGGCTTAGGTCCTGAAGCTTTCTTT. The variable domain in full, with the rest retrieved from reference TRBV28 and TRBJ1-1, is DVKVTQSSRYLVKRTGEKVFLECVQDMDHENMFWYRQDPGLGLRLIYFSYDVKMKEKGDIPEGYSVSREKKERFSLILESASTNQTSMYLCASSSTTGGLGPEAFFGQGTRLTVV.

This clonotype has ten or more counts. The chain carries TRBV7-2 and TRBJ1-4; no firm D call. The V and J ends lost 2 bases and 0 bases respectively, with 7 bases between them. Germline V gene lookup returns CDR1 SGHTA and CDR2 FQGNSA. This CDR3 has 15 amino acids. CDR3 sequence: CASSLRRATNEKLFF. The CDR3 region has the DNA TGTGCCAGCAGCTTACGACGGGCAACTAATGAAAAACTGTTTTTT.

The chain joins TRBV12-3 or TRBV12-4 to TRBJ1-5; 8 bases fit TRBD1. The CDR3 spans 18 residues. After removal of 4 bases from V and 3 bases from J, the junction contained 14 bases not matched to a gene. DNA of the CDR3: TGTGCCAGCAGTTCTAACGTCCGACAGGGGATATTCAATCAGCCCCAGCATTTT. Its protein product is CASSSNVRQGIFNQPQHF.